The rows below give T cell receptor beta chains drawn from one sample of a study of blood T cell repertoires in COVID-19. Here immunoSEQ multiplex PCR was the method, and the copy in TCRdb shows in-frame clones only, minus some. The sample shows about 150,000 clones, around 85% of them seen only once. The material sequenced was PBMCs or T cells enriched from blood (not recorded which). These receptor sequences come from a woman aged 35 to 49 who had recovered from COVID-19. Each CDR3 is given with its conserved first and last residue. The D gene is left open where the match is weak. Size is omitted from some rows. Given values are once, few, many or a class for expanded clones.

>TRBV27|TRBD1|TRBJ1-6|NA
TGTGCCAGCAGACCCGACAGGGTTAGCTCACCCCTCCACTTT
CASRPDRVSSPLHF
>TRBV2|TRBD1|TRBJ2-7|NA
TGTGCCAGCAGGAGGGGGACAGTGGTGTACGAGCAGTACTTC
CASRRGTVVYEQYF
>TRBV12-3/TRBV12-4|NA|TRBJ2-7|NA
TGTGCCAGCAGTTTAGGAGGCTTCTACGAGCAGTACTTC
CASSLGGFYEQYF
>TRBV18|TRBD2|TRBJ2-2|NA
TGTGCCAGCTCACCAGGACTAGCGGGGGCATTGAACACCGGGGAGCTGTTTTTT
CASSPGLAGALNTGELFF
>TRBV4-1|TRBD1|TRBJ1-5|NA
TGCGCCAGCAGCCAAGAGGGACAGAAGAATCAGCCCCAGCATTTT
CASSQEGQKNQPQHF
>TRBV11-1|TRBD1|TRBJ1-4|NA
TGTGCCAGCAGCGCCCGGGACAGGGGCGAAAAACTGTTTTTT
CASSARDRGEKLFF
>TRBV5-1|NA|TRBJ1-4|NA
TGCGCCAGCAGCTTGCGCCAGGGATCTAATGAAAAACTGTTTTTT
CASSLRQGSNEKLFF
>TRBV27|NA|TRBJ2-6|once
TGTGCCAGCAGCGTTGGGGGGTCTGGGGCCAACGTCCTGACTTTC
CASSVGGSGANVLTF
>TRBV5-6|TRBD1|TRBJ1-5|NA
TGTGCCAGCAGTACAGGGGCCCATCAGCCCCAGCATTTT
CASSTGAHQPQHF
>TRBV5-4|NA|TRBJ1-1|NA
TGTGCCAGCAGCCCCCCGACAGGTGGCAACACTGAAGCTTTCTTT
CASSPPTGGNTEAFF
>TRBV12-5|NA|TRBJ2-2|NA
TGTGCTAGTGGTTCTAGCGACGCCGGGGAGCTGTTTTTT
CASGSSDAGELFF
>TRBV7-9|TRBD2|TRBJ2-1|NA
TGTGCCAGCAGCGGTTCTAGCGGCCTCAATGAGCAGTTCTTC
CASSGSSGLNEQFF
>TRBV12-3/TRBV12-4|TRBD1|TRBJ1-5|NA
TGTGCCAGCAGTTGGGGACAGGCCGGGCCCCAGCATTTT
CASSWGQAGPQHF
>TRBV4-1|TRBD1|TRBJ2-1|NA
TGCGCCAGCAGCCCCCTCGTCGGGGACAGGGCTTACAATGAGCAGTTCTTC
CASSPLVGDRAYNEQFF
>TRBV19|NA|TRBJ1-1|NA
TGTGCCAGTAGCTACAGGGTGGGCACTGAAGCTTTCTTT
CASSYRVGTEAFF
>TRBV6-4|NA|TRBJ2-1|NA
TGTGCCAGCACTCCTGCTACTAGGTCTGGTGAGCAGTTCTTC
CASTPATRSGEQFF
>TRBV6-5|NA|TRBJ1-1|NA
TGTGCCAGCACCCGGACAGAGCAGAACACTGAAGCTTTCTTT
CASTRTEQNTEAFF
>TRBV2|NA|TRBJ1-4|NA
TGTGCCAGCAGCCAGACCACCGCCAGGGAAAAACTGTTTTTT
CASSQTTAREKLFF
>TRBV5-4|NA|TRBJ2-2|many
TGTGCCACTCCTAAGCCAGGGTCGAACACCGGGGAGCTGTTTTTT
CATPKPGSNTGELFF
>TRBV4-1|NA|TRBJ1-4|NA
TGCGCCAGCAGCCCACCCGCCGGGGACATCGTGGGAAAACTGTTTTTT
CASSPPAGDIVGKLFF
>TRBV5-4|NA|TRBJ1-2|NA
TGTGCCAGCAGCTTACTTAACGCGGGGGGCTATGGCTACACCTTC
CASSLLNAGGYGYTF
>TRBV12-3/TRBV12-4|NA|TRBJ1-2|NA
TGTGCCAGCAGCCCCACTAGGGGCTACACCTTC
CASSPTRGYTF